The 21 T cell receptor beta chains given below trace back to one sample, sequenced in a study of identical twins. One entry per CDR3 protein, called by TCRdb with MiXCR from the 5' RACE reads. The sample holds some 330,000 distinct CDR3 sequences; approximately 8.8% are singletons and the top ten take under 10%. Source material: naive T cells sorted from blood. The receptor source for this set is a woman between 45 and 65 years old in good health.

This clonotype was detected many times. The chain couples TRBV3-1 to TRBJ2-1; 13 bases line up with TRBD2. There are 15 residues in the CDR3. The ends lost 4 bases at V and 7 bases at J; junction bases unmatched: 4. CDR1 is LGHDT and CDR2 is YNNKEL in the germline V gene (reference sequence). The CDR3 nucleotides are TGTGCCAGCAGCCCCTGGACTAGCGGGAGTAATGAGCAGTTCTTC. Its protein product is CASSPWTSGSNEQFF.

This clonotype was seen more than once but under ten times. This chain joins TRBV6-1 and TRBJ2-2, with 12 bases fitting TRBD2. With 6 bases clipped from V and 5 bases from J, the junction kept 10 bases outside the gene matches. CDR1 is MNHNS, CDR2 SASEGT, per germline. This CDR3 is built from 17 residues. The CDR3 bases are TGTGCCAGCAGGGAGACTAGCGGGAGAGGAGTGACCGGGGAGCTGTTTTTT. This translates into CASRETSGRGVTGELFF.

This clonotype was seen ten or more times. The DNA for the CDR3 is TGTGCCAGCAGCCGGACAGGGGGCTGGACCGGGGAGCTGTTTTTT. This translates into CASSRTGGWTGELFF. V gene TRBV14 combines with J gene TRBJ2-2, with 11 bases that match TRBD1. This CDR3 is 15 amino acids long. Germline loops: CDR1 SGHDN, CDR2 FVKESK. V lost 4 bases, J lost 5 bases, and 3 bases stayed unmatched.

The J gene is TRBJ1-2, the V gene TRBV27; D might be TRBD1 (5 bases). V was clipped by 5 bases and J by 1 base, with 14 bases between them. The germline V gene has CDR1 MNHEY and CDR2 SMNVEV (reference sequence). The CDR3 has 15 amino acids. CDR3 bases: TGTGCCAGCAGTCTAACGACGGGGGGTAACTATGGCTACACCTTC. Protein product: CASSLTTGGNYGYTF.

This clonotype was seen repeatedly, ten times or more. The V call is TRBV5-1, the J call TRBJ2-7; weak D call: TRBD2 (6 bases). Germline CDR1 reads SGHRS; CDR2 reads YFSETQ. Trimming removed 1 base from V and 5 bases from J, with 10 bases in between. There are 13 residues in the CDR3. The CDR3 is CASSLRELNEQYF. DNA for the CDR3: TGCGCCAGCAGCTTGCGGGAGCTAAACGAGCAGTACTTC.

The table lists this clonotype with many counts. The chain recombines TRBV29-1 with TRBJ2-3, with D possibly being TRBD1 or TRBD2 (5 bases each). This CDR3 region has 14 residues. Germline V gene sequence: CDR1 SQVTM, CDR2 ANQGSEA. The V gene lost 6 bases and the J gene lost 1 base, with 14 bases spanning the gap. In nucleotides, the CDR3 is TGCAGCGTCTCCGGGGCGGACCGCACAGATACGCAGTATTTT. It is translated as CSVSGADRTDTQYF.

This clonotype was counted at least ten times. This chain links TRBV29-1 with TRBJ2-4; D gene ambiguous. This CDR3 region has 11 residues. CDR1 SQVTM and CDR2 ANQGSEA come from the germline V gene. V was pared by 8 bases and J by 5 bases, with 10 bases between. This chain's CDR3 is CSHITENIQYF. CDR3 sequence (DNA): TGCAGCCATATAACTGAAAACATTCAGTACTTC.

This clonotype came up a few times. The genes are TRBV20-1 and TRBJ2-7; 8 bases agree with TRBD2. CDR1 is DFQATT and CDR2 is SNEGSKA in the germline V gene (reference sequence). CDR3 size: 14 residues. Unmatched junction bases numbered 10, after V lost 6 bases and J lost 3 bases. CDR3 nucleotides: TGCAGTGCAAAACGGGAGGGCCCTCTCTACGAGCAGTACTTC. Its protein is CSAKREGPLYEQYF.

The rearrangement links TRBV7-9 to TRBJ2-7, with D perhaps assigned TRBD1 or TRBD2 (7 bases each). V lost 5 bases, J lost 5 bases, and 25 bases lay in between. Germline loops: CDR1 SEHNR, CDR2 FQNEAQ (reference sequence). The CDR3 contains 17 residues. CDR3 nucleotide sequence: TGTGCCAGCAGCCAGGGGGGCGGGTCGGGAGGATCGAACGAGCAGTACTTC. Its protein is CASSQGGGSGGSNEQYF.

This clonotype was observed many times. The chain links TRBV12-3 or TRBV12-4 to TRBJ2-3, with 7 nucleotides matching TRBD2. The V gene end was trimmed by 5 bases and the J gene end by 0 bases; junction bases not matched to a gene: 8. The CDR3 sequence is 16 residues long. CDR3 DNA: TGTGCCAGCAGTCTCGCGCGGGGGTCTAGCACAGATACGCAGTATTTT. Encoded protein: CASSLARGSSTDTQYF.

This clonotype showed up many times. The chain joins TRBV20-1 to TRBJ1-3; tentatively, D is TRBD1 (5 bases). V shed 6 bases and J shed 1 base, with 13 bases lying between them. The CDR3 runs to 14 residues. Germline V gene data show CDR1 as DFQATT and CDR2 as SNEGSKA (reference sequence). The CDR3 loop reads CSAEGTGSGNTIYF. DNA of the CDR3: TGCAGTGCGGAGGGGACGGGATCTGGAAACACCATATATTTT.

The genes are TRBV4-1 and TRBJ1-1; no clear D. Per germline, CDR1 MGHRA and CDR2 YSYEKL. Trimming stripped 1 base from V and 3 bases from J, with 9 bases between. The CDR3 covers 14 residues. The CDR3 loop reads CASSQVSEYTEAFF. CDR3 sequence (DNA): TGCGCCAGCAGCCAAGTTTCGGAATACACTGAAGCTTTCTTT.

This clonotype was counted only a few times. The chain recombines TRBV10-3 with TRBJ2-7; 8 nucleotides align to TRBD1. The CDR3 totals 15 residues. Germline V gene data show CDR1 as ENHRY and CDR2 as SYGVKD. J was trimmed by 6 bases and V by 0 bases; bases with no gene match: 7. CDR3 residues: CAISESSGGVIEQYF. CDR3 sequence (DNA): TGTGCCATCAGTGAGTCGTCAGGGGGCGTTATCGAGCAGTACTTC.

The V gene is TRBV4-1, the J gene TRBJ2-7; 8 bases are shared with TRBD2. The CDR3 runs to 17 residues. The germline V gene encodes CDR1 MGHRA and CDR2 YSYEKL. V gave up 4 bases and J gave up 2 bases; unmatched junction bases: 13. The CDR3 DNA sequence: TGCGCCAGCAGCCTTCTCACGGGTAGCGGGACACCCTACGAGCAGTACTTC. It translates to CASSLLTGSGTPYEQYF.

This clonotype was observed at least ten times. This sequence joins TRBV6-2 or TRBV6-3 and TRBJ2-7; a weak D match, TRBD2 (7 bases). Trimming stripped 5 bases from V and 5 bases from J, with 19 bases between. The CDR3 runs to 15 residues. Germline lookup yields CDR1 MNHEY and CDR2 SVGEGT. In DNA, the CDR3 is TGTGCCAGCAGTCCTTCGGGGGGCGGGAGCCACGAGCAGTACTTC. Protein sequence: CASSPSGGGSHEQYF.

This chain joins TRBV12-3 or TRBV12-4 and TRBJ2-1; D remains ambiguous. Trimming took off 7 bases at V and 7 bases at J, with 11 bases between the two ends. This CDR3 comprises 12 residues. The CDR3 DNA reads TGTGCCAGCACCAATTTCGTAAATGAGCAGTTCTTC. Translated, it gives CASTNFVNEQFF.

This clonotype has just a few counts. The CDR3 DNA reads TGTGCCAGCAGCCAAGATACCAGCGCGGAGACCCAGTACTTC. It encodes CASSQDTSAETQYF. The chain is built from TRBV4-2 and TRBJ2-5; D is unresolved. The germline V and J ends were trimmed by 0 bases and 5 bases, with 10 bases remaining between them. The CDR3 extends over 14 amino acids. Germline CDR1 reads LGHNA; CDR2 reads YNFKEQ.

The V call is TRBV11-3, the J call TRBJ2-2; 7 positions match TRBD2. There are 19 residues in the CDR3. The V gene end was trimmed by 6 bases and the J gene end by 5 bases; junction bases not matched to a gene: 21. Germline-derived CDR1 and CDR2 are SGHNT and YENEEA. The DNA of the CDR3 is TGTGCCAGCAGTTTGGTTCTTTGGGGGAGGGCCGATAGGACCGGGGAGCTGTTTTTT. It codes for CASSLVLWGRADRTGELFF.

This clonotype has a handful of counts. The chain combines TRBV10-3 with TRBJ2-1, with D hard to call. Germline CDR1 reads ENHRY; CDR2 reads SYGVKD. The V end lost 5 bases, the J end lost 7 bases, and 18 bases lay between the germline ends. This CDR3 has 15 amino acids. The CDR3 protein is CAISLGSLLSNEQFF. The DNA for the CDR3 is TGTGCCATCAGTTTGGGCTCACTCTTAAGTAATGAGCAGTTCTTC.

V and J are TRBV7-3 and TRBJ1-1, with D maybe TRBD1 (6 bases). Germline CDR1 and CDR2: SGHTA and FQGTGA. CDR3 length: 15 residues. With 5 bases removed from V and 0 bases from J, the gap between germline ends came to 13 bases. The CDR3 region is CASSRAGGLNTEAFF. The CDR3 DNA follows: TGTGCCAGCAGCCGGGCGGGGGGCCTGAACACTGAAGCTTTCTTT.

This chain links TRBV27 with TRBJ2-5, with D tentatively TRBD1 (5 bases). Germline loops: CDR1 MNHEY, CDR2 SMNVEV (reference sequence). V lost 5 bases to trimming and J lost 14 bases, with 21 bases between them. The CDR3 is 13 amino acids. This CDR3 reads CASSPLYPPTDYF. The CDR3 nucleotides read TGTGCCAGCAGTCCACTATATCCTCCGACAGACTACTTC.